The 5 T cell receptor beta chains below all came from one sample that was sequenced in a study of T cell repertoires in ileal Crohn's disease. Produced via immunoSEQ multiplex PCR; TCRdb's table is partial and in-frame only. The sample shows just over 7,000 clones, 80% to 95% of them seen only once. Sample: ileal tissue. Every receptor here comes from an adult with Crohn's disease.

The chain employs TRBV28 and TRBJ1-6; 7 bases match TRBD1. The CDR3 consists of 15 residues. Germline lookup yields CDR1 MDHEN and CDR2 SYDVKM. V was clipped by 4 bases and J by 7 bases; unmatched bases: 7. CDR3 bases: TGTGCCAGCAGTTCTCCGACAGGGAGGAATTCACCCCTCCACTTT. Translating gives CASSSPTGRNSPLHF.

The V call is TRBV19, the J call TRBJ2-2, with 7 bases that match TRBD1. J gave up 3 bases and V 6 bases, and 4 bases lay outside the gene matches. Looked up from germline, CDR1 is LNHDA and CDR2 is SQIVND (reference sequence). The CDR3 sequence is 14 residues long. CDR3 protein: CASSVQGYTGELFF. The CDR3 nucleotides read TGTGCCAGTAGCGTACAGGGGTACACCGGGGAGCTGTTTTTT.

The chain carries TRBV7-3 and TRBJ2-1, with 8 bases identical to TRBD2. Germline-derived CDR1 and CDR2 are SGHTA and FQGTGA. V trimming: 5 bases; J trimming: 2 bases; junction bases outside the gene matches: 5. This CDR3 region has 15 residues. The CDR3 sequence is CASSREGPAYNEQFF. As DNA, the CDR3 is TGTGCCAGCAGCCGGGAGGGCCCTGCCTACAATGAGCAGTTCTTC.

The CDR3 nucleotides read TGTGCCTGGAGTCCCTGGGCGGGAGGAGGTACAGATACGCAGTATTTT. It encodes CAWSPWAGGGTDTQYF. The chain links TRBV30 to TRBJ2-3; TRBD2 aligns across 8 bases. This CDR3 spans 16 amino acids. Trimming cost V 2 bases and J 3 bases; bases outside gene matches: 10. The V gene's germline CDR1 is GTSNPN and CDR2 SVGIG (reference sequence).

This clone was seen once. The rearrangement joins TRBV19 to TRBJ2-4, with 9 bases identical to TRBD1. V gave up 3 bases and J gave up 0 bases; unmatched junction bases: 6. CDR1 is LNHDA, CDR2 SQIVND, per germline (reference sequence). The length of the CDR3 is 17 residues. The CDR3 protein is CASSMRGQGLAKNIQYF. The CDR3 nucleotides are TGTGCCAGTAGTATGAGGGGACAGGGCCTAGCCAAAAACATTCAGTACTTC.